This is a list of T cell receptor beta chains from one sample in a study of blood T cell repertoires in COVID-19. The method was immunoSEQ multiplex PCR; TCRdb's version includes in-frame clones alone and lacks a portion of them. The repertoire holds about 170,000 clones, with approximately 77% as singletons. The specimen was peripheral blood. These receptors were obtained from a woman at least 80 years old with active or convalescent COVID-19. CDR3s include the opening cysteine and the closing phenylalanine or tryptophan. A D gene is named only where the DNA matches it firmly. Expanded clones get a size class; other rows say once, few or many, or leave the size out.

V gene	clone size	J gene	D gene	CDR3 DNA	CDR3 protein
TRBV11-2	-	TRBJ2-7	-	TGTGCCAGCAGCCTGGGCAGGGCCGACGAGCAGTACTTC	CASSLGRADEQYF
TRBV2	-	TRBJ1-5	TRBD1	TGTGCCAGCAGTGTAACAGGGGGCTACAATCAGCCCCAGCATTTT	CASSVTGGYNQPQHF
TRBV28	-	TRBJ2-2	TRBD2	TGTGCCAGCAGTTTAGGGGTAACGGGAGGGACCACCGGGGAGCTGTTTTTT	CASSLGVTGGTTGELFF
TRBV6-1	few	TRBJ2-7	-	TGTGCCAGCAGTGAAGGGTTTCCGACTGAGAGCTCCTACGAGCAGTACTTC	CASSEGFPTESSYEQYF
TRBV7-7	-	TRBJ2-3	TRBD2	TGTGCTAGCAGCCGCAGACCCCGGACTAGCGTGAGCACAGATACGCAGTATTTT	CASSRRPRTSVSTDTQYF
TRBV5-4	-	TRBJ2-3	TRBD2	TGTGCCAGCAGCTCCGGACTAGCGGGAGCAGATACGCAGTATTTT	CASSSGLAGADTQYF
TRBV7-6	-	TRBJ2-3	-	TGTGCCAGCAGCTTCGGTCCAGCGGGCATTCTCACAGATACGCAGTATTTT	CASSFGPAGILTDTQYF
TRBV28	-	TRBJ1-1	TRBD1	TGTGCCAGCAGTCGTACCCAAACCGGGACAGACCACACTGAAGCTTTCTTT	CASSRTQTGTDHTEAFF
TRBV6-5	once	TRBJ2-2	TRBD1	TGTGCCAGCAGGAAACGGGACAGGGCGACCGGGGAGCTGTTTTTT	CASRKRDRATGELFF
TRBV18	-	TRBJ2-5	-	TGTGCCAGCTCACCACCAGGACAGAAAGAGACCCAGTACTTC	CASSPPGQKETQYF
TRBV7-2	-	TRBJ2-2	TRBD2	TGTGCCAGCAGCTGGACTAGCCCCCTGAACACCGGGGAGCTGTTTTTT	CASSWTSPLNTGELFF
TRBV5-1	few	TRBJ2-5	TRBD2	TGCGCCAGCAGCTCACGGACGTTCAGCGGGAGTAGGAAAGAGACCCAGTACTTC	CASSSRTFSGSRKETQYF
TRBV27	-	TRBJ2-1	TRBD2	TGTGCCAGCAGTTTTCAGAATCTTAGGACTAGCGGGGGGAACAATGAGCAGTTCTTC	CASSFQNLRTSGGNNEQFF
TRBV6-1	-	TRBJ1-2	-	TGTGCCAGCAGTGAAGCGATCCGGGGGGGCGCTTTCTATGGCTACACCTTC	CASSEAIRGGAFYGYTF
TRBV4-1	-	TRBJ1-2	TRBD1	TGCGCCAGCAGCCAAGCTACGGGACAGGCGCTCTATGGCTACACCTTC	CASSQATGQALYGYTF
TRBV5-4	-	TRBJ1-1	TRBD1	TGTGCCAGCAGCTTGCCGGGACAGGGAGGCACTGAAGCTTTCTTT	CASSLPGQGGTEAFF